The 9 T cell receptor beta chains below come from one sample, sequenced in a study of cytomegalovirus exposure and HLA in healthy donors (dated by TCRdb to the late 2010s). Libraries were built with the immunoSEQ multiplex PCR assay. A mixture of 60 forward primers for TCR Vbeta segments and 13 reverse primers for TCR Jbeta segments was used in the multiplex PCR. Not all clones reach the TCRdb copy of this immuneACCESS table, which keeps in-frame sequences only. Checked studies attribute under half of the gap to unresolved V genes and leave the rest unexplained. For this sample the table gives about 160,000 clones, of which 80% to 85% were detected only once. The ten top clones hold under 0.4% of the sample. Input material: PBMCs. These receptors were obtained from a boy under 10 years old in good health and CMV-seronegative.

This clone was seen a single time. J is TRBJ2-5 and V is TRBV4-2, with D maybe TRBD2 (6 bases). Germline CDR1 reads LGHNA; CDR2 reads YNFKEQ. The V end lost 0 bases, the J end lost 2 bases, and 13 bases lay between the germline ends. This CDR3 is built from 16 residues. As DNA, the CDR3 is TGTGCCAGCAGCCAAGAGCCCAGCGGAGGGCAAGAGACCCAGTACTTC. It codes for CASSQEPSGGQETQYF.

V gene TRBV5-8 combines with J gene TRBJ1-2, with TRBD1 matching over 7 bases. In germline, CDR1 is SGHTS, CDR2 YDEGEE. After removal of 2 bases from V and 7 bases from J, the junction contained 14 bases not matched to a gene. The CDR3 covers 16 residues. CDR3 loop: CASSFGTEIGYSGYTF. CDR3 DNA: TGTGCCAGCAGCTTTGGGACAGAGATAGGATATTCTGGCTACACCTTC.

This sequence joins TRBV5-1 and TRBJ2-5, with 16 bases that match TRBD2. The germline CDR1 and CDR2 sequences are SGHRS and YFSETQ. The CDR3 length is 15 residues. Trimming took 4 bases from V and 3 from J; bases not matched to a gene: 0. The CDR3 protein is CASSGTSGREETQYF. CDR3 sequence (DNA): TGCGCCAGCAGCGGGACTAGCGGGAGGGAAGAGACCCAGTACTTC.

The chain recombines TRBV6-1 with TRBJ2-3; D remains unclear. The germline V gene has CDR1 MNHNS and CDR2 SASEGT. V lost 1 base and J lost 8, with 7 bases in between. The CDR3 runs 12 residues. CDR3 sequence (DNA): TGTGCCAGCAGTGAAGAGAGAGTTACGCAGTATTTT. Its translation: CASSEERVTQYF.

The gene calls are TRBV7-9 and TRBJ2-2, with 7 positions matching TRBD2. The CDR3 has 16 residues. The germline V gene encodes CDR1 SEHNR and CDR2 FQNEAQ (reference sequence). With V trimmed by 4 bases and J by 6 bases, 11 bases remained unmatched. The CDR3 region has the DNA TGTGCCAGCAGCTCGGACGGGGGGATCCGGCCCGGGGAGCTGTTTTTT. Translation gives CASSSDGGIRPGELFF.

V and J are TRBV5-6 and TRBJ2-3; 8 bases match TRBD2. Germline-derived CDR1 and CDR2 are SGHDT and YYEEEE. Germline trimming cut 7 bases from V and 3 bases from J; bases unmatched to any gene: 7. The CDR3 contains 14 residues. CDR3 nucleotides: TGTGCCAGCCGAACTAGCGGAGAAACAGATACGCAGTATTTT. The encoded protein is CASRTSGETDTQYF.

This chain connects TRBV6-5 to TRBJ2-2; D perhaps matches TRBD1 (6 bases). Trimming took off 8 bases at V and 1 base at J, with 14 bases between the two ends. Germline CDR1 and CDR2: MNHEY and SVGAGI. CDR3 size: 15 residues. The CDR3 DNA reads TGTGCCAGCCGCTACGACAGGAAGAACACCGGGGAGCTGTTTTTT. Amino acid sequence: CASRYDRKNTGELFF.

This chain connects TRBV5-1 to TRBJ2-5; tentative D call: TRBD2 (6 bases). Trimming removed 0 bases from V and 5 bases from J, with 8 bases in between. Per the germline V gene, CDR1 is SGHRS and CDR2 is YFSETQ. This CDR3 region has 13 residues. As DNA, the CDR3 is TGCGCCAGCAGCTTGGGGCTAGCGGAGACCCAGTACTTC. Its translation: CASSLGLAETQYF.

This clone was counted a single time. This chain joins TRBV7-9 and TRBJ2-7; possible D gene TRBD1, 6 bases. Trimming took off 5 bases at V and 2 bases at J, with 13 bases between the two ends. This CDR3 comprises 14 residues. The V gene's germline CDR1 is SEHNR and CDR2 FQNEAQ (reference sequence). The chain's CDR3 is CASSKAGTPYEQYF. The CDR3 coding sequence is TGTGCCAGCAGCAAAGCCGGGACACCCTACGAGCAGTACTTC.